This is a list of T cell receptor beta chains from one sample in a study of T cells in Graves' hyperthyroidism and ophthalmopathy. TCRdb re-called the multiplex PCR reads through MiXCR, storing one row per CDR3 protein. The sample contains about 360,000 distinct CDR3 sequences, approximately 19% of which appear only once. The material sequenced was blood. These receptor sequences come from a young woman with Graves' hyperthyroidism. The CDR3 runs from the conserved cysteine through the conserved F or W. The D gene is left open where the match is weak. A row's size may be missing; if present it is once, few, many or a size class.

abundance	j_gene	d_gene	v_gene	CDR3aa	CDR3nt
NA	TRBJ2-5	NA	TRBV25-1	CASSGPLPGHPQETQYF	TGTGCCAGCAGTGGACCGTTGCCGGGACATCCTCAAGAGACCCAGTACTTC
many	TRBJ1-3	NA	TRBV6-5	CASSSTETSGNTIYF	TGTGCCAGCAGTTCCACAGAAACCTCTGGAAACACCATATATTTT
many	TRBJ2-5	TRBD1	TRBV6-5	CASSLDSLDRGIQETQYF	TGTGCCAGCAGTTTAGATTCTCTGGACAGGGGTATCCAAGAGACCCAGTACTTC
NA	TRBJ1-6	NA	TRBV15	CATRRNNSPLHF	TGTGCCACCAGGCGGAATAATTCACCCCTCCACTTT
once	TRBJ2-5	NA	TRBV12-3/TRBV12-4	CASSPGPKETQYF	TGTGCCAGCAGCCCAGGACCCAAAGAGACCCAGTACTTC
NA	TRBJ2-7	NA	TRBV12-3/TRBV12-4	CASRPHGRYEQYF	TGTGCCAGCAGACCCCATGGGCGTTACGAGCAGTACTTC
many	TRBJ1-6	TRBD1	TRBV6-2/TRBV6-3	CASRQLDRASSPLHF	TGTGCCAGCAGACAACTGGACAGGGCTAGTTCACCCCTCCACTTT
many	TRBJ2-7	NA	TRBV5-1	CASSLEGNSYEQYF	TGCGCCAGCAGCTTAGAGGGTAATTCCTACGAGCAGTACTTC
few	TRBJ1-2	NA	TRBV10-3	CAISEGWGNYGYTF	TGTGCCATCAGTGAGGGTTGGGGTAACTATGGCTACACCTTC
few	TRBJ2-7	NA	TRBV14	CASSHLSSYYEQYF	TGTGCCAGCAGCCACCTTAGCTCTTACTACGAGCAGTACTTC
many	TRBJ1-3	NA	TRBV6-5	CASSPTRDTIYF	TGTGCCAGCAGCCCAACAAGGGATACCATATATTTT
many	TRBJ2-7	TRBD2	TRBV7-6	CASSFGTSVSSYEQYF	TGTGCCAGCAGCTTCGGGACTAGCGTAAGCTCCTACGAGCAGTACTTC
many	TRBJ2-5	NA	TRBV12-3/TRBV12-4	CASSPPGPSSETQYF	TGTGCCAGCAGCCCCCCCGGTCCCTCTTCGGAGACCCAGTACTTC
many	TRBJ1-1	NA	TRBV30	CAWTAGVTTEAFF	TGTGCCTGGACCGCAGGGGTTACCACTGAAGCTTTCTTT
many	TRBJ2-5	NA	TRBV5-1	CASRTGRAETQYF	TGCGCCAGCCGGACAGGGAGGGCAGAGACCCAGTACTTC
NA	TRBJ1-2	NA	TRBV11-2	CASSLDWGNHRDGYTF	TGTGCCAGCAGCTTAGATTGGGGGAACCACAGGGATGGCTACACCTTC
many	TRBJ2-2	NA	TRBV6-5	CASSYTPGDGELFF	TGTGCCAGCAGTTACACCCCGGGGGACGGGGAGCTGTTTTTT
NA	TRBJ2-7	TRBD2	TRBV11-2	CASSRSIRGGQGYEQYF	TGTGCCAGCAGCCGAAGTATCCGGGGGGGCCAAGGATACGAGCAGTACTTC
many	TRBJ2-5	TRBD1	TRBV7-8	CASTRDSVGETQYF	TGTGCCAGCACAAGGGACAGCGTAGGAGAGACCCAGTACTTC
many	TRBJ1-1	TRBD1	TRBV12-3/TRBV12-4	CASSPQGQADTEAFF	TGTGCCAGCAGTCCACAGGGACAGGCGGACACTGAAGCTTTCTTT
few	TRBJ2-2	NA	TRBV24-1	CATSDFGGELFF	TGTGCCACCAGTGATTTTGGCGGGGAGCTGTTTTTT
few	TRBJ1-1	NA	TRBV28	CASTRVSHTEAFF	TGTGCCAGCACCCGCGTGAGCCACACTGAAGCTTTCTTT
NA	TRBJ2-3	TRBD2	TRBV4-1	CASSRDASGLGTDTQYF	TGCGCCAGCAGCCGAGACGCCTCGGGACTAGGCACAGATACGCAGTATTTT
few	TRBJ2-3	NA	TRBV12-3/TRBV12-4	CASSARVFSDTQYF	TGTGCCAGCAGTGCCAGGGTATTCTCAGATACGCAGTATTTT
NA	TRBJ2-7	NA	TRBV3-1	CASSRGSIYEQYF	TGTGCCAGCAGCCGGGGGTCAATTTACGAGCAGTACTTC
many	TRBJ1-5	TRBD1	TRBV12-3/TRBV12-4	CASSLQGGNSNQPQHF	TGTGCCAGCAGTTTACAGGGGGGCAATAGCAATCAGCCCCAGCATTTT
many	TRBJ1-1	NA	TRBV11-2	CASSSTWGVSEAFF	TGTGCCAGCAGCTCGACCTGGGGTGTATCTGAAGCTTTCTTT